This T cell receptor beta chain was identified during a study of T cell changes during pregnancy in multiple sclerosis. The V and J ends lost 1 base and 2 bases respectively, with 6 bases between them. CDR1 is MNHEY and CDR2 is SMNVEV in the germline V gene (reference sequence). The CDR3 is 13 residues long. The assay was immunoSEQ multiplex PCR, and TCRdb's table has in-frame clones only and misses some. This sample yields 17,000 or so clones, of which 84% are seen a single time; 15% to 20% belongs to the top ten. This specimen consisted of CD8+ T cells from peripheral blood mononuclear cells, obtained in the third trimester of pregnancy. The TCR was taken from a female donor in good health, enrolled as a control in a pregnancy study. The chain carries TRBV27 and TRBJ2-7; D unclear. DNA for the CDR3: TGTGCCAGCAGTTTATATTCCACCTACGAGCAGTACTTC. It yields the protein CASSLYSTYEQYF.